This TCR beta chain is drawn from a study of cytotoxic CD8 clonotypes in ibrutinib-treated CLL. Investigators sought sequencing depths of between 1 in 200,000 and 1 in 1 million T cells. Only in-frame clones appear in the TCRdb table, and some are missing; sequencing was by immunoSEQ multiplex PCR. Of about 330,000 clones listed, approximately 67% are singletons. This sequence was found in a human donor with chronic lymphocytic leukemia. The sample consisted of PBMCs, taken after 36 months of ibrutinib treatment.

This chain's CDR3 is CASSLGLAAGPNYGYTF. The DNA for the CDR3 is TGTGCCAGCAGCTTAGGGCTCGCCGCAGGGCCTAACTATGGCTACACCTTC. V is TRBV7-9 and J is TRBJ1-2; D possibly corresponds to TRBD1 (5 bases). The V gene lost 1 base and the J gene lost 0 bases, with 15 bases spanning the gap. The CDR3 covers 17 residues. Per germline, CDR1 SEHNR and CDR2 FQNEAQ (reference sequence).